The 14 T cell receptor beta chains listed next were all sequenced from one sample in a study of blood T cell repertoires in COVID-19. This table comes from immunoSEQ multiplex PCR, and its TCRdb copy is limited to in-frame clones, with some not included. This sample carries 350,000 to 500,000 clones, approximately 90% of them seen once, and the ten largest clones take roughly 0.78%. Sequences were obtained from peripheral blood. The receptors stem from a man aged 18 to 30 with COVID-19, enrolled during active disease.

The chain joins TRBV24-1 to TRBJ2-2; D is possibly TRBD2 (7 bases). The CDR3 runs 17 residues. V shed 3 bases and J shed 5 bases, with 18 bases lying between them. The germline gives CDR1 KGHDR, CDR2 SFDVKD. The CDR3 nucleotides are TGTGCCACCAGTGATACCCCTGGTAGGGGGGGGACCGGGGAGCTGTTTTTT. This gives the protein CATSDTPGRGGTGELFF.

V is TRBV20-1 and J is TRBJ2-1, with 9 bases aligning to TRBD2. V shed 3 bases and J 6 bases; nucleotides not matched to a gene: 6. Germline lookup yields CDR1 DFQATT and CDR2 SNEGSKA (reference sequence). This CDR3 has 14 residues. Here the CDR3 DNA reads TGCAGTGCTAGTAGTAGCGGGGGCCCCAATGAGCAGTTCTTC. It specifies CSASSSGGPNEQFF.

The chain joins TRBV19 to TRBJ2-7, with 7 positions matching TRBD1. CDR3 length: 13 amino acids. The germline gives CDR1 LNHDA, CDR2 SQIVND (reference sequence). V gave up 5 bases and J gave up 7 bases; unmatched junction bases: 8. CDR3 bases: TGTGCCAGTAGTTCGACAGGGTCTGAAGAGCAGTACTTC. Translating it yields CASSSTGSEEQYF.

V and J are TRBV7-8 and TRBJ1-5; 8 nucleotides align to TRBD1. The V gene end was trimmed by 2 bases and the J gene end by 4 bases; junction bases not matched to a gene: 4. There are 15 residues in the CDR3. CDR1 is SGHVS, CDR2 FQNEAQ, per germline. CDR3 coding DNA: TGTGCCAGCAGCTTATCAGGGGGCTTTAATCAGCCCCAGCATTTT. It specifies CASSLSGGFNQPQHF.

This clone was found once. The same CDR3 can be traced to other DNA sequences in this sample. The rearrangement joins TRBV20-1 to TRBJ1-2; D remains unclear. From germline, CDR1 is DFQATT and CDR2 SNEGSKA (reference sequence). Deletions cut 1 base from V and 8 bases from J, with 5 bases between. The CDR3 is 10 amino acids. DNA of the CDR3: TGCAGTGCTAGAGGGAGGGGCTACACCTTC. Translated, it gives CSARGRGYTF.

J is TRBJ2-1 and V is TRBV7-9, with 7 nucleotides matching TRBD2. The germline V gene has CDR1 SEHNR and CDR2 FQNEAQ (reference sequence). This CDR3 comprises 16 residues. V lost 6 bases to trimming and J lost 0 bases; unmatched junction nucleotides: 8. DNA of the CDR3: TGTGCCAGCAGTCCCCCCGGGAGGAGCTCCTACAATGAGCAGTTCTTC. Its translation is CASSPPGRSSYNEQFF.

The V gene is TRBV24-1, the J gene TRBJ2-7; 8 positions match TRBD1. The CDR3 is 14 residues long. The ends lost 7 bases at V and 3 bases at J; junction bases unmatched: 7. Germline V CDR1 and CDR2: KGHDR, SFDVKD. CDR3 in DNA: TGTGCCACCAGCAGGACAGGGAATCTCTACGAGCAGTACTTC. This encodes CATSRTGNLYEQYF.

CDR3 bases: TGTGCCAGTAGTCCCGGTGCCTTTGAAGCTTTCTTT. Residues: CASSPGAFEAFF. The chain joins TRBV19 to TRBJ1-1; D remains ambiguous. Trimming took 5 bases from V and 7 from J, leaving 11 bases between them. This CDR3 comprises 12 residues. The germline V gene has CDR1 LNHDA and CDR2 SQIVND (reference sequence). Drawing the rest from reference TRBV19 and TRBJ1-1, the complete variable domain is DGGITQSPKYLFRKEGQNVTLSCEQNLNHDAMYWYRQDPGQGLRLIYYSQIVNDFQKGDIAEGYSVSREKKESFPLTVTSAQKNPTAFYLCASSPGAFEAFFGQGTRLTVV.

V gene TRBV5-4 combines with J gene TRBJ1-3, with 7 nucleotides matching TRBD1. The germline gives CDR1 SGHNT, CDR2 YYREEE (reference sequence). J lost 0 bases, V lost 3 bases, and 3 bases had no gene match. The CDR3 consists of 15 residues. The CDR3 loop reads CASSSDRDSGNTIYF. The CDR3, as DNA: TGTGCCAGCAGCTCAGACAGGGACTCTGGAAACACCATATATTTT.

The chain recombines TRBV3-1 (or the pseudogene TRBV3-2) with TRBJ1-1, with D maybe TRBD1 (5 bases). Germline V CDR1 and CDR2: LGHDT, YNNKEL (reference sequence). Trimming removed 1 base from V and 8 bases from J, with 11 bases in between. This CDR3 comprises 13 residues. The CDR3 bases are TGTGCCAGCAGCCAAGCAGGGCCCGGGGAAGCTTTCTTT. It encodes CASSQAGPGEAFF.

The CDR3 DNA reads TGTGCCAGCAGCCCCCGGCGAAGCTCCGGGACTACCGTGGAGACCCAGTACTTC. Amino acid sequence: CASSPRRSSGTTVETQYF. This chain links TRBV7-8 with TRBJ2-5; 7 nucleotides line up with TRBD2. J lost 5 bases, V lost 5 bases, and 20 bases had no gene match. The germline CDR1 and CDR2 sequences are SGHVS and FQNEAQ. There are 18 residues in the CDR3.

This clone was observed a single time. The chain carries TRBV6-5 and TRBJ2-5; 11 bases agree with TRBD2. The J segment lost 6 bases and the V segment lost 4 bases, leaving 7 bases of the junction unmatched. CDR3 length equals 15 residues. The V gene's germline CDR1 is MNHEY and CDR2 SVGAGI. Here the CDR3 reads CASSSTSGRGKTQYF. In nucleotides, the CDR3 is TGTGCCAGCAGTTCCACTAGCGGGAGAGGAAAGACCCAGTACTTC.

The CDR3 spells CASRYGTSPAEQYF. CDR3 DNA: TGTGCCAGCAGATACGGGACTAGTCCAGCCGAGCAGTACTTC. V gene TRBV2 combines with J gene TRBJ2-7; 8 nucleotides line up with TRBD2. This CDR3 region has 14 residues. The J segment lost 6 bases and the V segment lost 6 bases, leaving 10 bases of the junction unmatched. Germline values: CDR1 SNHLY, CDR2 FYNNEI.

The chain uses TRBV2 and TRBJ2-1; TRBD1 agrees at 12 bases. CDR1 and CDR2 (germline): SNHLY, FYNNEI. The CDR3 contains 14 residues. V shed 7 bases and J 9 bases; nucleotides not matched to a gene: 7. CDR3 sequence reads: CASIPGQGAGEQFF. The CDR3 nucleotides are TGTGCCAGCATACCGGGACAGGGGGCGGGTGAGCAGTTCTTC.